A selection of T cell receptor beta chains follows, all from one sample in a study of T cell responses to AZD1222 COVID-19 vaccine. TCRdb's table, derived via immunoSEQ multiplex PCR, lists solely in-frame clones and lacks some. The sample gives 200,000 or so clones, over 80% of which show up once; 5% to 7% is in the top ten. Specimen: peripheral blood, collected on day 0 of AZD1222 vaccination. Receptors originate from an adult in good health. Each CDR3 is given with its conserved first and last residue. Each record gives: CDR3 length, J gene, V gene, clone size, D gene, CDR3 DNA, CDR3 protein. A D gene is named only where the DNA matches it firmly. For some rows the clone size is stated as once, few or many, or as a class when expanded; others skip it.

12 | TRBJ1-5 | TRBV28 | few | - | TGTGCCAGCAGAGTATCGTCTCAGCCCCAGCATTTT | CASRVSSQPQHF
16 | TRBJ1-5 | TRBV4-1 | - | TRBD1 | TGCGCCAGCAGCCACTCCTTCGGGACAGGGGTTCAGCCCCAGCATTTT | CASSHSFGTGVQPQHF
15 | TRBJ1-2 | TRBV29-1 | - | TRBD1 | TGCAGCGTCGACAGGGGGCCTAAGGGGACTTATGGCTACACCTTC | CSVDRGPKGTYGYTF
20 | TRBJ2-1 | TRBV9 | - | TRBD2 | TGTGCCAGCAGCGTAACTATCGGACTAGCGGGGATAAGCTCCTACAATGAGCAGTTCTTC | CASSVTIGLAGISSYNEQFF
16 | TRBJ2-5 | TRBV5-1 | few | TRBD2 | TGCGCCAGCAGCCCGGGACTAGCGGGAGCATCAGAGACCCAGTACTTC | CASSPGLAGASETQYF
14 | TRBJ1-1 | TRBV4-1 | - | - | TGCGCCAGCAGCCTTCACTCAGGGGACACTGAAGCTTTCTTT | CASSLHSGDTEAFF
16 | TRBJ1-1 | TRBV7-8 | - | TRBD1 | TGTGCCAGCAGCCTGGGACAGGGGGGAAGGAACACTGAAGCTTTCTTT | CASSLGQGGRNTEAFF
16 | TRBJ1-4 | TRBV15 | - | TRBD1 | TGTGCCACCAGCAGAACTCCCGGGACAGAAAATGAAAAACTGTTTTTT | CATSRTPGTENEKLFF
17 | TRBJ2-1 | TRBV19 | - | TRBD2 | TGTGCCAGTAGTCTCCGGACTAGCGGGAACTCCTACAATGAGCAGTTCTTC | CASSLRTSGNSYNEQFF
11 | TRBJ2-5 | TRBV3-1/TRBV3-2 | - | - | TGTGCCAGCAGCCATACAGAGACCCAGTACTTC | CASSHTETQYF
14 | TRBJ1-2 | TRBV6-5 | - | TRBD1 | TGTGCCAGCAGGAAGCGACAGGGTGACTATGGCTACACCTTC | CASRKRQGDYGYTF
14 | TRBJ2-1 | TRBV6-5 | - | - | TGTGCCAGCAGATACTCGGGCGGATACAATGAGCAGTTCTTC | CASRYSGGYNEQFF
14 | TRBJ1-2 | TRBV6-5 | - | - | TGTGCCAGCAGTTACCAGGGTCTGAACTATGGCTACACCTTC | CASSYQGLNYGYTF
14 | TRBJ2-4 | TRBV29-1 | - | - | TGCAGCGTCGCGGGACACTTAGCCAAAAACATTCAGTACTTC | CSVAGHLAKNIQYF
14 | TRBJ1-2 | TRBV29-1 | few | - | TGCAGCTGCGGGACACCCGGAAGGAACTATGGCTACACCTTC | CSCGTPGRNYGYTF
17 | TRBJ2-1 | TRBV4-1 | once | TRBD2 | TGCGCCAGCAGCCAAGCTGCTAGCGGGAGCCCCTACAATGAGCAGTTCTTC | CASSQAASGSPYNEQFF
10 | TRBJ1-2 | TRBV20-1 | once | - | TGCAGTGCAGGGGACTATGGCTACACCTTC | CSAGDYGYTF
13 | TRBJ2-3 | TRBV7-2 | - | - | TGTGCCAGCAGCCCAGGCCATGAAGATACGCAGTATTTT | CASSPGHEDTQYF
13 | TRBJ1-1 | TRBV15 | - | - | TGTGCCACCAGCAGAGTAATGGGAGCTGAAGCTTTCTTT | CATSRVMGAEAFF
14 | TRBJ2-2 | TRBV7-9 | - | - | TGTGCCAGCAGCCTTGACGGGAACACCGGGGAGCTGTTTTTT | CASSLDGNTGELFF
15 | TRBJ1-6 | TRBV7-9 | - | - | TGTGCCAGCAGCCAAGGGACGGCCTTTAATTCACCCCTCCACTTT | CASSQGTAFNSPLHF
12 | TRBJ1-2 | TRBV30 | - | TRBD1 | TGTGCCTGGAACAGGGGATCTTATGGCTACACCTTC | CAWNRGSYGYTF
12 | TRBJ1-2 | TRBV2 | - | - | TGTGCCACCCCGGGACGGCTACACGGCTACACCTTC | CATPGRLHGYTF
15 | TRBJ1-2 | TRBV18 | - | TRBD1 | TGTGCCAGCTCCCAACGACAGGGAGGAAACTATGGCTACACCTTC | CASSQRQGGNYGYTF
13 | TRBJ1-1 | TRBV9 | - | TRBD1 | TGTGCCAGCAGCGGACAGGGAAACACTGAAGCTTTCTTT | CASSGQGNTEAFF
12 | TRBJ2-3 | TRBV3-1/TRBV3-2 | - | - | TGTGCCAGCAGCCAAGTGGATTACACGCAGTATTTT | CASSQVDYTQYF
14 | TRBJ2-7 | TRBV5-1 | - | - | TGCGCCAGCAGCTCCCAACTTGGACCCTACGAGCAGTACTTC | CASSSQLGPYEQYF
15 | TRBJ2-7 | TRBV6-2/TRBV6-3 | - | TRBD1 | TGTGCCAGCAGTTACTCGGCCAGGGGGCCTTACGAGCAGTACTTC | CASSYSARGPYEQYF
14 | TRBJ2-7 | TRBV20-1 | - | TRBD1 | TGCAGTGCTAGTCGACAGGGGGGAACCTACGAGCAGTACTTC | CSASRQGGTYEQYF
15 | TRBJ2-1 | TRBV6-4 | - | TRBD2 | TGTGCCAGCAGGCCAAGCGGGGGGGTCGGCAATGAGCAGTTCTTC | CASRPSGGVGNEQFF
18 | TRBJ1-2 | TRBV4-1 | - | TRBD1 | TGCGCCAGCAGCCATGGACAAAAACGTGGGACAGCCTCCAATGGCTACACCTTC | CASSHGQKRGTASNGYTF
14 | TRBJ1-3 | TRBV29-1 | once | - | TGCAGCGTTGTTTTGCGGGAGGCTGGAAACACCATATATTTT | CSVVLREAGNTIYF
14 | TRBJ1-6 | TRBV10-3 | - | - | TGTGCCATCAGAATCGACAGGACGAATTCACCCCTCCACTTT | CAIRIDRTNSPLHF
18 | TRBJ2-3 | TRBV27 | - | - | TGTGCCAGCAGTTTATTGGGGATGGGGACGGAAAGCACAGATACGCAGTATTTT | CASSLLGMGTESTDTQYF
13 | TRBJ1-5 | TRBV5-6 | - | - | TGTGCCAGCAGCTTGGCAGGGAATCAGCCCCAGCATTTT | CASSLAGNQPQHF
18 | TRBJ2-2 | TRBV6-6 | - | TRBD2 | TGTGCCAGCAGTCCCCAAAGGCCTAGCGGGCCGGCGGCCGGGGAGCTGTTTTTT | CASSPQRPSGPAAGELFF
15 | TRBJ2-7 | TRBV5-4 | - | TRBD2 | TGTGCCAGCAGCTGGGGTAGCGGGGGAGATTACGAGCAGTACTTC | CASSWGSGGDYEQYF
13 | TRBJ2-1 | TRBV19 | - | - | TGTGCCGTGGGCCAGCAAAACTACAATGAGCAGTTCTTC | CAVGQQNYNEQFF
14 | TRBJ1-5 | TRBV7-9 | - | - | TGTGCCAGCAGCTTAGTTCCAGGTGGTCAGCCCCAGCATTTT | CASSLVPGGQPQHF
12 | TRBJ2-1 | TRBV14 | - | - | TGTGCCAGCAGCGGGACTGGTTACGAGCAGTTCTTC | CASSGTGYEQFF
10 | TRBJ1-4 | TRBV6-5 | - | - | TGTGCCAGCAGTTCTGAAAAACTGTTTTTT | CASSSEKLFF
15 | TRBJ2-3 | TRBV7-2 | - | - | TGTGCCAGCAGCTTCGCCTCAGGGTTCCGAGATACGCAGTATTTT | CASSFASGFRDTQYF